One sample yielded the 25 T cell receptor beta chains listed below, sequenced in a study of CD4 T cells in relation to SARS-CoV-2 and coronaviruses. Some clones are missing from TCRdb's copy, which holds only in-frame ones; the method was immunoSEQ multiplex PCR. The sample carries 28,000 or so clones, roughly 76% recorded once. Unexposed donor CD4+ T cells date from 2011-2018, before the COVID-19 pandemic. The cells were cultured for approximately 10 days before CD4+ T cells were isolated. For these receptors, no antigen is known. The sample comprised CD4+ T cells from PBMCs, cultured in vitro. The receptors here all came from a human donor in good health.

This chain joins TRBV24-1 and TRBJ1-3; perhaps TRBD1 as D (6 bases). V dropped 5 bases and J dropped 3 bases, with 22 bases sitting between them. This CDR3 region has 18 residues. Germline V lookup: CDR1 KGHDR, CDR2 SFDVKD. As DNA, the CDR3 is TGTGCCACCAGTGTAATCGCAGGGGTAGGGTCATTTGGAAACACCATATATTTT. This gives the protein CATSVIAGVGSFGNTIYF.

The chain employs TRBV5-1 and TRBJ2-1; maybe TRBD2 (5 bases). CDR1 SGHRS and CDR2 YFSETQ come from the germline V gene. Trimming stripped 4 bases from V and 8 bases from J, with 13 bases between. The CDR3 totals 13 residues. In DNA, the CDR3 is TGCGCCAGCAGCACCGGACTTGTCGATGAGCAGTTCTTC. Its protein is CASSTGLVDEQFF.

The chain combines TRBV19 with TRBJ2-5, with D possibly TRBD2 on 6 matching bases. V was trimmed by 3 bases and J by 0 bases, leaving 11 bases between them. The CDR3 has 15 residues. Germline V CDR1 and CDR2: LNHDA, SQIVND (reference sequence). The CDR3 sequence is CASSMRGLYQETQYF. The CDR3 coding sequence is TGTGCCAGTAGTATGCGGGGACTGTACCAAGAGACCCAGTACTTC.

The rearrangement links TRBV11-2 to TRBJ2-3; 7 bases agree with TRBD2. The germline gives CDR1 SGHAT, CDR2 FQNNGV. J gave up 5 bases and V 1 base, and 0 bases lay outside the gene matches. The CDR3 totals 13 residues. The CDR3, as DNA: TGTGCCAGCAGCTTAGCGGGGGGAGATACGCAGTATTTT. This codes for CASSLAGGDTQYF.

The rearrangement uses TRBV4-1 and TRBJ1-4; 8 nucleotides line up with TRBD1. CDR3 length: 15 amino acids. V lost 4 bases to trimming and J lost 8 bases; unmatched junction nucleotides: 9. Germline values: CDR1 MGHRA, CDR2 YSYEKL. CDR3 loop: CASSPDTGGWEKLFF. The DNA for the CDR3 is TGCGCCAGCAGCCCGGATACAGGGGGTTGGGAAAAACTGTTTTTT.

For the CDR3, the DNA is TGTGCCAGCAGCTTTGACAGGGAGCCGTTTCGCGAGCAGTACTTC. It encodes CASSFDREPFREQYF. The chain carries TRBV13 and TRBJ2-7; 7 bases are shared with TRBD1. The CDR3 is 15 amino acids. The junction had 11 bases not matched to a gene; V was cut back by 3 bases and J by 6 bases. The germline CDR1 and CDR2 sequences are PRHDT and FYEKMQ (reference sequence). Full variable domain (remainder filled in from reference TRBV13 and TRBJ2-7): AAGVIQSPRHLIKEKRETATLKCYPIPRHDTVYWYQQGPGQDPQFLISFYEKMQSDKGSIPDRFSAQQFSDYHSELNMSSLELGDSALYFCASSFDREPFREQYFGPGTRLTVT.

The chain joins TRBV19 to TRBJ1-5; 8 positions agree with TRBD1. V dropped 3 bases and J dropped 2; count of bases not matched to a gene: 3. Per the germline V gene, CDR1 is LNHDA and CDR2 is SQIVND (reference sequence). This CDR3 region has 15 residues. The CDR3 loop reads CASSIGTGGNQPQHF. In nucleotides, the CDR3 is TGTGCCAGTAGTATCGGGACAGGAGGCAATCAGCCCCAGCATTTT.

The rearrangement joins TRBV5-1 to TRBJ2-7, with TRBD1 as a possible D gene (5 bases). CDR1 is SGHRS and CDR2 is YFSETQ in the germline V gene. The V gene lost 0 bases and the J gene lost 3 bases, with 22 bases spanning the gap. There are 18 residues in the CDR3. CDR3 sequence reads: CASSLAWGRKDTGYEQYF. The CDR3 DNA reads as TGCGCCAGCAGCTTGGCCTGGGGTCGGAAGGACACGGGCTACGAGCAGTACTTC.

CDR3 in amino acids: CASRSSRGTNYGYTF. The CDR3 DNA reads TGTGCAAGTCGCTCGTCCAGGGGGACTAACTATGGCTACACCTTC. V usage is TRBV12-2 and J usage is TRBJ1-2; TRBD1 is the table's D call, not checked against the DNA. TRBV12-2 is an annotated pseudogene. This CDR3 has 15 residues.

The V gene is TRBV10-2, the J gene TRBJ1-1; no firm D call. The germline CDR1 and CDR2 sequences are WSHSY and SAAADI. Trimming left V 6 bases short and J 0 bases short, with 8 bases between. This CDR3 is 13 amino acids long. The CDR3 is CASSRLMNTEAFF. The CDR3 coding sequence is TGCGCCAGCAGCAGACTAATGAACACTGAAGCTTTCTTT.

The rearrangement links TRBV4-3 to TRBJ2-7, with 10 bases lining up with TRBD1. CDR3 length: 15 residues. Germline V gene lookup returns CDR1 LGHNA and CDR2 YSLEER. With V trimmed by 1 base and J by 6 bases, 6 bases remained unmatched. The CDR3 DNA is TGCGCCAGCAGCCAAGGGAGGACAGGGGGAGGCGAGCAGTACTTC. Its translation is CASSQGRTGGGEQYF.

This clone was observed a handful of times. The rearrangement links TRBV11-3 to TRBJ2-1; 12 nucleotides align to TRBD1. Germline V gives CDR1 SGHNT, CDR2 YENEEA. With V trimmed by 6 bases and J by 8 bases, 5 bases remained unmatched. The CDR3 length is 14 residues. For the CDR3, the DNA is TGTGCCAGCAGGAAGGGACAGGGGGCGGATGAGCAGTTCTTC. Amino acids: CASRKGQGADEQFF. The full variable domain, rest sourced from reference TRBV11-3 and TRBJ2-1, is EAGVVQSPRYKIIEKKQPVAFWCNPISGHNTLYWYLQNLGQGPELLIRYENEEAVDDSQLPKDRFSAERLKGVDSTLKIQPAELGDSAVYLCASRKGQGADEQFFGPGTRLTVL.

A few counts support this clone. The rearrangement uses TRBV5-1 and TRBJ2-7, with 8 bases matching TRBD1. CDR3 length: 13 residues. V was pared by 2 bases and J by 5 bases, with 3 bases of the junction left unmatched. Germline CDR1 and CDR2: SGHRS and YFSETQ. The CDR3 DNA follows: TGCGCCAGCAGCTTCGACAGGGGCGACGAGCAGTACTTC. Translating gives CASSFDRGDEQYF.

On this clone: The junction departs from the called germline gene at one end, perhaps through a read error. The rearrangement links TRBV12-3 or TRBV12-4 to TRBJ1-3, with D hard to call. The CDR3 has 13 residues. CDR3 protein: CASSSPSIPQAHF. The CDR3 coding sequence is TGTGCCAGCAGTTCCCCTTCGATTCCTCAAGCCCATTTT.

This chain joins TRBV5-1 and TRBJ1-3; D not certain. With 4 bases removed from V and 4 bases from J, the gap between germline ends came to 3 bases. Germline CDR1 and CDR2: SGHRS and YFSETQ. The CDR3 extends over 11 amino acids. The CDR3 nucleotides read TGCGCCAGCAGCGAGGGAAACACCATATATTTT. Translating gives CASSEGNTIYF.

The chain joins TRBV19 to TRBJ2-4, with 7 nucleotides matching TRBD1. The ends lost 6 bases at V and 2 bases at J; junction bases unmatched: 10. CDR3 length: 16 amino acids. Looked up from germline, CDR1 is LNHDA and CDR2 is SQIVND (reference sequence). The CDR3 here is CASSPSQGVTKNIQYF. CDR3 in DNA: TGTGCCAGTAGCCCCTCGCAGGGGGTGACCAAAAACATTCAGTACTTC.

The rearrangement links TRBV4-1 to TRBJ1-2, with 9 positions matching TRBD1. Unmatched junction bases numbered 19, after V lost 4 bases and J lost 7 bases. Germline CDR1 and CDR2: MGHRA and YSYEKL. The CDR3 is made up of 18 amino acids. CDR3 coding DNA: TGCGCCAGCAGCCCAGGACAGGGACAGGGACCTGCTCGAGGTGGCTACACCTTC. Protein sequence: CASSPGQGQGPARGGYTF.

V and J are TRBV28 and TRBJ2-3; 10 nucleotides line up with TRBD1. The CDR3 extends over 16 amino acids. V was pared by 5 bases and J by 1 base, with 6 bases of the junction left unmatched. CDR1 is MDHEN and CDR2 is SYDVKM in the germline V gene. CDR3 in DNA: TGTGCCAGCAGTGAACCGGGGACAGGGGGCACAGATACGCAGTATTTT. Amino acids: CASSEPGTGGTDTQYF.

The CDR3: CSATGLDTQYF. CDR3 nucleotides: TGCAGCGCAACAGGGCTAGATACGCAGTATTTT. V usage is TRBV29-1 and J usage is TRBJ2-3, with D perhaps matching TRBD1 (6 bases). The V end lost 7 bases, the J end lost 5 bases, and 10 bases lay between the germline ends. This CDR3 is built from 11 residues. Germline V CDR1 and CDR2: SQVTM, ANQGSEA.

The chain links TRBV13 to TRBJ2-1, with 13 bases fitting TRBD2. V shed 5 bases, J shed 8 bases, and the junction held 27 bases outside the gene matches. Per germline, CDR1 PRHDT and CDR2 FYEKMQ (reference sequence). This CDR3 has 22 amino acids. The CDR3 region has the DNA TGTGCCAGCAGCCACGCCGGGACTAGCGGGAACTGGACAGTTAAGAAGGGCGATGAGCAGTTCTTC. Its translation: CASSHAGTSGNWTVKKGDEQFF.

The chain joins TRBV7-2 to TRBJ2-5; 7 positions agree with TRBD2. The CDR3 covers 17 residues. Germline CDR1 reads SGHTA; CDR2 reads FQGNSA. The V and J ends lost 1 base and 5 bases, in that order; junction bases with no gene match: 13. The CDR3 nucleotides are TGTGCCAGCAGCTTAGATCTTGGGGGGAGGGGCTGGGAGACCCAGTACTTC. Protein product: CASSLDLGGRGWETQYF.

The rearrangement uses TRBV7-2 and TRBJ1-5, with a tentative D call TRBD1 (5 bases). V was shortened by 3 bases and J by 4 bases, with 13 bases between the two germline ends. This CDR3 is 15 amino acids long. The germline V gene has CDR1 SGHTA and CDR2 FQGNSA. The CDR3: CASSFDSGGNQPQHF. The CDR3 DNA reads TGTGCCAGCAGCTTCGACAGTGGAGGGAATCAGCCCCAGCATTTT.

The sample holds one count of this clone. The V call is TRBV10-3, the J call TRBJ1-2, with a tentative D call TRBD1 (5 bases). Germline assignment: CDR1 ENHRY and CDR2 SYGVKD. This CDR3 region has 17 residues. Trimming removed 4 bases from V and 6 bases from J, with 24 bases in between. DNA for the CDR3: TGTGCCATCAGTGGGGGGGAAGGCAGGTCTTCCCACGATGGCTACACCTTC. It translates to CAISGGEGRSSHDGYTF.

The chain carries TRBV30 and TRBJ2-1; the D is unclear. Germline V gene lookup returns CDR1 GTSNPN and CDR2 SVGIG (reference sequence). V shed 3 bases and J shed 9 bases, with 15 bases lying between them. The CDR3 length is 13 residues. The CDR3 bases are TGTGCCTGGAGAACATTGGTACGAAGTGAGCAGTTCTTC. Translated, it gives CAWRTLVRSEQFF.

In its sample, this clone was seen a few times. The chain is built from TRBV7-9 and TRBJ1-1; perhaps TRBD1 as D (5 bases). The CDR3 consists of 15 residues. Per the germline V gene, CDR1 is SEHNR and CDR2 is FQNEAQ (reference sequence). The ends were cut back, 5 bases at V and 1 base at J, with 14 bases in the middle. In DNA form, the CDR3 reads TGTGCCAGCAGCCGGACCATTGGGGGGAACACTGAAGCTTTCTTT. Its protein is CASSRTIGGNTEAFF.